This T cell receptor (beta chain) was sequenced for a study of radiotherapy plus CTLA-4 blockade in lung cancer. Study at large: With 31% of patients having disease control, objective responses were seen in approximately 17%.

Alongside CTLA-4 blockade with ipilimumab, patients with chemo-refractory metastatic non-small-cell lung cancer received focal radiation. Worth noting for this clone: Its antigen is currently unknown.

Using immunoSEQ multiplex PCR, the repertoire was profiled, and TCRdb retains in-frame clones only, with some absent. The sample contains 90,000 or so clones, roughly 86% of which appear only once. This CDR3 has 17 amino acids. CDR1 is SEHNR and CDR2 is FQNEAQ in the germline V gene (reference sequence). V was cut by 1 base and J by 3 bases, with 16 bases left in between. Findings of the study overall: Reports identified early blood T cell clone dynamics, with interferon-beta, as the best response predictor.

The rearrangement uses TRBV7-9 and TRBJ1-5; possible D gene TRBD1, 5 bases. The TCR sequence derives from a human donor with non-small cell lung cancer who had a partial response to radiotherapy plus ipilimumab. Here the sequenced sample was peripheral blood, taken from a patient treated with radiotherapy plus ipilimumab. CDR3 in DNA: TGTGCCAGCAGCTTAGGGACCGGGGGAAGGTCCAATCAGCCCCAGCATTTT. This codes for CASSLGTGGRSNQPQHF.